This TCR beta chain was captured by sequencing in a study of blood T cell repertoires in COVID-19. Study context: The study drew acute and convalescent COVID-19 samples from the United States, Italy and Spain. The cDNA or gDNA used as material had been derived from T cells, B-cell-depleted T cells, or PBMCs.

A single count supports this clone. Clones were read by immunoSEQ multiplex PCR, and TCRdb kept only the in-frame ones, dropping some. The profile shows around 74,000 clones, about 83% of them singletons. The V and J ends lost 0 bases and 7 bases respectively, with 16 bases between them. CDR3 length: 15 residues. Germline V gene sequence: CDR1 SGHRS, CDR2 YFSETQ. The clonotype originates from a man aged 25 to 45 with acute or convalescent COVID-19. Sample: peripheral blood. This rearrangement joins TRBV5-1 to TRBJ2-5, with D possibly being TRBD2 (5 bases). The CDR3 region is CASSLVAGTAGTQYF. The DNA of the CDR3 is TGCGCCAGCAGCTTGGTGGCCGGTACCGCGGGGACCCAGTACTTC.